This passage covers 3 T cell receptor beta chains from one sample sequenced in a study of cytomegalovirus exposure and HLA in healthy donors. The PCR made use of 60 Vbeta and 13 Jbeta primers. The repertoire was sequenced with immunoSEQ multiplex PCR; TCRdb's copy has only in-frame clones and lacks some. The sample lists some 210,000 clones, approximately 87% seen once, with 1% to 1.5% in the top ten. Specimen: PBMCs. The receptor source for this set is a man aged 30 to 45 in good health and CMV-seronegative.

This sequence joins TRBV15 and TRBJ1-1, with a tentative D call TRBD1 (6 bases). Trimming shortened V by 3 bases and J by 1 base, and 15 bases separated the two germline ends. In germline, CDR1 is LNHNV, CDR2 YYDKDF (reference sequence). CDR3 size: 16 residues. This CDR3 is CATSRRLVRGNTEAFF. The CDR3 DNA sequence: TGTGCCACCAGCAGGCGCTTGGTCAGGGGGAACACTGAAGCTTTCTTT. Variable domain in full (rest from reference TRBV15 and TRBJ1-1): DAMVIQNPRYQVTQFGKPVTLSCSQTLNHNVMYWYQQKSSQAPKLLFHYYDKDFNNEADTPDNFQSRRPNTSFCFLDIRSPGLGDTAMYLCATSRRLVRGNTEAFFGQGTRLTVV.

The chain recombines TRBV5-1 with TRBJ2-2; 7 bases are shared with TRBD2. J gave up 7 bases and V 4 bases, and 19 bases lay outside the gene matches. Germline V lookup: CDR1 SGHRS, CDR2 YFSETQ. This CDR3 spans 18 amino acids. This CDR3 is CASSSELVAGVKVGELFF. The CDR3 bases are TGCGCCAGCAGCAGCGAACTAGTGGCGGGAGTTAAGGTCGGGGAGCTGTTTTTT.

V gene TRBV6-5 combines with J gene TRBJ2-5; 11 bases map to TRBD2. Losses at the gene ends were 4 bases for V and 2 bases for J; bases not matched to a gene: 3. Germline CDR1 reads MNHEY; CDR2 reads SVGAGI. This CDR3 is 15 amino acids long. CDR3 amino acids: CASSLAGGRQETQYF. The CDR3 DNA follows: TGTGCCAGCAGTTTAGCGGGGGGGCGGCAAGAGACCCAGTACTTC.